A selection of T cell receptor beta chains follows, all from one sample in a study of blood T cell repertoires in COVID-19. Method: immunoSEQ multiplex PCR; TCRdb's copy keeps in-frame clones and lacks some. The table lists 85,000 to 110,000 clones, about 90% of them singletons. The sequencing sample was made of peripheral blood. The receptors shown here come from a middle-aged man in a cohort sampled during active COVID-19. Both conserved end residues are part of each CDR3. The D gene is left open where the match is weak. Some rows have no size entry. The others give once, few or many, or a class for an expanded clone.

TRBD1 TRBJ2-5 - TRBV5-4 TGTGCCAGCAGCCCAGGGACAGCAGGGGAGACCCAGTACTTC CASSPGTAGETQYF
TRBD1 TRBJ1-1 - TRBV10-1 TGCGCCAGAGCGACAGGGGGTCGGTCTGAAGCTTTCTTT CARATGGRSEAFF
TRBD1 TRBJ1-5 - TRBV2 TGTGCCAGCAGGGATGACAGGGGAAATCAGCCCCAGCATTTT CASRDDRGNQPQHF
- TRBJ2-6 - TRBV29-1 TGCAGCGTTGCCAGTGGGGCCAACGTCCTGACTTTC CSVASGANVLTF
- TRBJ1-5 - TRBV15 TGTGCCACCAGCAGCCAGGGGATCAATCAGCCCCAGCATTTT CATSSQGINQPQHF
- TRBJ1-5 - TRBV11-3 TGTGCCAGCAGCTTAGTAGGCGGTCAGCCCCAGCATTTT CASSLVGGQPQHF
TRBD2 TRBJ2-3 - TRBV20-1 TGCAGTGCTAGTGCAGGCGGGGGGAGCACAGATACGCAGTATTTT CSASAGGGSTDTQYF
TRBD1 TRBJ1-2 - TRBV5-1 TGCGCCAGCAGCTTGGGGACAGGGCCTTCTAACTATGGCTACACCTTC CASSLGTGPSNYGYTF
- TRBJ2-7 - TRBV6-5 TGTGCCAGCACTTTACACACAACCTACGAGCAGTACTTC CASTLHTTYEQYF
TRBD2 TRBJ2-2 - TRBV7-9 TGTGCCCAAGGTCCCCCTAGCGGCACGAACACCGGGGAGCTGTTTTTT CAQGPPSGTNTGELFF
- TRBJ1-1 - TRBV18 TGTGCCAGCTCGGTCGACAGGTACGGGGATGAAGCTTTCTTT CASSVDRYGDEAFF
- TRBJ2-3 - TRBV24-1 TGTGCCACCAGTCAGGACTCAGCTCTTACGCAGTATTTT CATSQDSALTQYF
TRBD1 TRBJ2-1 few TRBV5-6 TGTGCCGCCGGTCGGGACAGAATTATCGATGAGCAGTTCTTC CAAGRDRIIDEQFF
TRBD1 TRBJ2-1 - TRBV3-1/TRBV3-2 TGTGCCAGCAGCCAAGCCCCAGGGGACAGGAATGAGCAGTTCTTC CASSQAPGDRNEQFF
TRBD1 TRBJ2-7 - TRBV18 TGTGCCAGCTCACCAAATGCGGGACAGGGCCCCTCCGAGCAGTACTTC CASSPNAGQGPSEQYF
TRBD1 TRBJ2-4 - TRBV5-1 TGCGCCAGCAGCCCTATGACAGGGTCTGACATTCAGTACTTC CASSPMTGSDIQYF
- TRBJ1-2 - TRBV12-5 TGTGCTAGTGGACTGACAGACCCCTCGCCTCGTGGCTACACCTTC CASGLTDPSPRGYTF
TRBD1 TRBJ2-1 - TRBV7-6 TGTGCCAGCAGCTTAGAGGTCGGGACAGGTTCTTACAATGAGCAGTTCTTC CASSLEVGTGSYNEQFF
- TRBJ1-2 - TRBV7-9 TGTGCCAGCAGCCTCCACTCAGGATTAAACTATGGCTACACCTTC CASSLHSGLNYGYTF
TRBD1 TRBJ1-1 - TRBV2 TGTGCCAGCAGTGAGGGACAGATGAACACTGAAGCTTTCTTT CASSEGQMNTEAFF
TRBD2 TRBJ2-2 - TRBV9 TGTGCCAGCAGCGGGCCCGGCGGGGGGAGCACCGGGGAGCTGTTTTTT CASSGPGGGSTGELFF
- TRBJ1-1 - TRBV7-2 TGTGCCAGCAGCTTATTCGTGGCCTCGAACACTGAAGCTTTCTTT CASSLFVASNTEAFF
- TRBJ1-2 - TRBV3-1/TRBV3-2 TGTGCCAGCAGCCTCGGGAGAGAGGTTGGCTACACCTTC CASSLGREVGYTF
- TRBJ2-1 - TRBV4-2 TGTGCCAGCAGCCAAGACCCGGCCAGGGCGTTCAACAATGAGCAGTTCTTC CASSQDPARAFNNEQFF
- TRBJ1-6 - TRBV9 TGTGCCAGCAAACCAGGGGAAAGCTCCTATAATTCACCCCTCCACTTT CASKPGESSYNSPLHF
TRBD1 TRBJ1-6 - TRBV6-2/TRBV6-3 TGTGCCAGCAGCTTACAGGGGCCTAATTCACCCCTCCACTTT CASSLQGPNSPLHF
- TRBJ1-3 - TRBV21-1 TGTGCCAGCAGCAAAGGCGTGATTCGGGGAAACACCATATATTTT CASSKGVIRGNTIYF
TRBD1 TRBJ2-7 - TRBV6-5 TGTGCCAGCAGAAAAGGACAGGGGGGTGCCTACGAGCAGTACTTC CASRKGQGGAYEQYF
- TRBJ1-4 - TRBV6-1 TGTGCCAGCAGTGAAGGGACTAGTAATGAAAAACTGTTTTTT CASSEGTSNEKLFF
- TRBJ2-1 - TRBV28 TGTGCCAGCAGCTCCGACAGGAACAATGAGCAGTTCTTC CASSSDRNNEQFF
- TRBJ1-5 - TRBV5-6 TGTGCCAGCAGCTTGGGCGGACAGAATAGTCAGCCCCAGCATTTT CASSLGGQNSQPQHF
- TRBJ1-6 - TRBV27 TGTGCCAGCAGTTTTCGTAGCTCCTATAATTCACCCCTCCACTTT CASSFRSSYNSPLHF
TRBD2 TRBJ2-5 - TRBV9 TGTGCCAGCAGCGTAGCTAGCGGGGGAGAGACCCAGTACTTC CASSVASGGETQYF
- TRBJ2-3 - TRBV19 TGTGCCAGTAGTGCCGTAGCGCCAGATACGCAGTATTTT CASSAVAPDTQYF
- TRBJ2-2 - TRBV6-5 TGTGCCAGCAGTTACCCAGGAGGTACCGGGGAGCTGTTTTTT CASSYPGGTGELFF
TRBD1 TRBJ2-1 - TRBV5-4 TGTGCCAGCAGCTGGGGGGACAGGGGCAATGAGCAGTTCTTC CASSWGDRGNEQFF
- TRBJ2-6 - TRBV11-3 TGTGCCAGCAGGGAACAGGGCTCTGGGGCCAACGTCCTGACTTTC CASREQGSGANVLTF
- TRBJ1-1 once TRBV12-3/TRBV12-4 TGTGCCAGCTCTATCCGAGGCACTGAAGCTTTCTTT CASSIRGTEAFF
- TRBJ2-7 - TRBV5-8 TGTGCCAGCAGCTTGCAGGGTCCCTACGAGCAGTACTTC CASSLQGPYEQYF
TRBD1 TRBJ2-5 - TRBV11-2 TGTGCCAGCAGCGCCTCGACAGGGAAGGAGACCCAGTACTTC CASSASTGKETQYF
TRBD1 TRBJ2-3 few TRBV5-1 TGCGCCAGCAGCATAACCGGGACAGACACAGATACGCAGTATTTT CASSITGTDTDTQYF
- TRBJ2-3 - TRBV7-2 TGTGCCAGCAGCTTGGGGAACGGGGGCACAGATACGCAGTATTTT CASSLGNGGTDTQYF
TRBD1 TRBJ2-7 - TRBV27 TGTGCCAGCAGGTCCGGGACAGGGTCCTACGAGCAGTACTTC CASRSGTGSYEQYF
- TRBJ1-4 once TRBV3-1/TRBV3-2 TGTGCCAGCAGCCAAGCTCCAATGAGTGAAAAACTGTTTTTT CASSQAPMSEKLFF